This T cell receptor (beta chain) was captured in a study of blood T cells in healthy people across ages. Study-level results: Estimates drawn from one million T cells were deemed to understate diversity.

Comment on this clonotype: The target antigen is unknown.

Then a second PCR, running about 7 to 11 cycles, was carried out with a sample-barcoded 5' primer and a J-beta primer mix. TCRdb ran MiXCR on the 5' RACE reads and lists one entry per CDR3 protein. Among some 900,000 distinct CDR3 sequences listed, about 48% were seen once. The receptor comes from a man between 25 and 39 years old in good health. The sequencing sample was made of blood.

The CDR3 DNA reads TGTGCCAGCAGCTTGCTAGGGGGGGATTATAACTATGGCTACACCTTC. Translation: CASSLLGGDYNYGYTF. The chain recombines TRBV7-2 with TRBJ1-2; perhaps TRBD1 as D (6 bases). CDR1 is SGHTA, CDR2 FQGNSA, per germline. This CDR3 is 16 amino acids long. The germline V and J ends were trimmed by 3 bases and 1 base, with 15 bases remaining between them. The full variable domain, rest sourced from reference TRBV7-2 and TRBJ1-2, is GAGVSQSPSNKVTEKGKDVELRCDPISGHTALYWYRQSLGQGLEFLIYFQGNSAPDKSGLPSDRFSAERTGGSVSTLTIQRTQQEDSAVYLCASSLLGGDYNYGYTFGSGTRLTVV.